One sample yielded the 17 T cell receptor beta chains listed below, sequenced in a study of Graves' ophthalmopathy and Graves' hyperthyroidism. Investigators amplified TCR beta CDR3 regions from RNA transcripts. Second-round multiplex PCR came after first-round RT-PCR with HTBI primers. Using its own MiXCR run on the multiplex PCR reads, TCRdb lists one record per CDR3 protein. Of under 200,000 distinct CDR3 sequences listed, 30% to 45% are singletons. Input material: peripheral blood. The receptors here all came from a woman aged 40 to 50 with Graves' ophthalmopathy.

At least ten counts were recorded for this clonotype. CDR3 DNA: TGTGCCAGCAGTTTAAACGAGTCGCCCCAGCATTTT. Its protein is CASSLNESPQHF. This chain uses TRBV12-3 or TRBV12-4 with TRBJ1-5; no firm D call. V dropped 2 bases and J dropped 9 bases, with 8 bases sitting between them. The length of the CDR3 is 12 residues.

This clonotype was counted many times. The chain couples TRBV4-1 to TRBJ2-2, with a possible D match to TRBD2 (6 bases). V lost 0 bases and J lost 2, with 10 bases in between. The CDR3 is 16 residues long. Germline V CDR1 and CDR2: MGHRA, YSYEKL. The CDR3 sequence: CASSQETRGNTGELFF. The CDR3 DNA reads TGCGCCAGCAGCCAAGAGACTAGGGGAAACACCGGGGAGCTGTTTTTT.

The chain links TRBV19 to TRBJ1-1; D might be TRBD1 (5 bases). Deletions cut 3 bases from V and 7 bases from J, with 15 bases between. Germline V gene lookup returns CDR1 LNHDA and CDR2 SQIVND (reference sequence). The CDR3 is 14 residues long. CDR3: CASSIRTERGEAFF. In nucleotides, the CDR3 is TGTGCCAGTAGTATTCGGACGGAGAGGGGTGAAGCTTTCTTT.

This clonotype was picked up many times. The rearrangement uses TRBV20-1 and TRBJ2-5; a possible D gene is TRBD1 (6 bases). V lost 5 bases to trimming and J lost 2 bases, with 12 bases between them. This CDR3 is 13 amino acids long. Germline values: CDR1 DFQATT, CDR2 SNEGSKA (reference sequence). DNA of the CDR3: TGCAGTGCTGTTAGGGGGACGCAAGAGACCCAGTACTTC. This gives the protein CSAVRGTQETQYF.

This clonotype has ten or more counts. The chain is built from TRBV6-2 or TRBV6-3 and TRBJ2-7, with 7 bases aligning to TRBD1. V shed 6 bases and J 3 bases; nucleotides not matched to a gene: 11. Looked up from germline, CDR1 is MNHEY and CDR2 is SVGEGT. The CDR3 is made up of 15 amino acids. This CDR3 is CASRDGTVAGYEQYF. CDR3 DNA sequence: TGTGCCAGCAGGGACGGGACAGTGGCCGGCTACGAGCAGTACTTC.

The chain combines TRBV6-2 or TRBV6-3 with TRBJ1-5; D is unresolved. Germline loops: CDR1 MNHEY, CDR2 SVGEGT. With 0 bases removed from V and 3 bases from J, the gap between germline ends came to 21 bases. The CDR3 is 19 amino acids. This CDR3 reads CASSYSLAVPGGDNQPQHF. In nucleotides, the CDR3 is TGTGCCAGCAGTTACTCTCTCGCCGTGCCAGGTGGGGACAATCAGCCCCAGCATTTT.

This clonotype was seen many times. The chain is built from TRBV11-2 and TRBJ1-2, with D possibly matching TRBD1 (5 bases). Germline V CDR1 and CDR2: SGHAT, FQNNGV. The germline V and J ends were trimmed by 2 bases and 2 bases, with 9 bases remaining between them. The length of the CDR3 is 14 residues. The DNA for the CDR3 is TGTGCCAGCAGCTTAACGAGGACAAACTATGGCTACACCTTC. It is translated as CASSLTRTNYGYTF.

Ten or more counts support this clonotype. The chain combines TRBV6-5 with TRBJ2-7; 10 nucleotides align to TRBD2. The CDR3 is made up of 16 amino acids. Per the germline V gene, CDR1 is MNHEY and CDR2 is SVGAGI. The trim removed 0 bases at V and 5 bases at J, leaving 7 bases unmatched. CDR3 protein: CASSYSLWLAGDEQYF. CDR3 coding DNA: TGTGCCAGCAGTTACTCATTGTGGCTAGCGGGAGACGAGCAGTACTTC.

The chain joins TRBV10-2 to TRBJ2-5; D might be TRBD1 (5 bases). The CDR3 is made up of 15 amino acids. Germline CDR1 reads WSHSY; CDR2 reads SAAADI. V lost 1 base to trimming and J lost 0 bases, with 9 bases between them. DNA for the CDR3: TGCGCCAGCAGTGAGTGGACATCCTACCAAGAGACCCAGTACTTC. Amino acid sequence: CASSEWTSYQETQYF.

This clonotype was seen at least ten times. The V call is TRBV7-2, the J call TRBJ2-5; TRBD2 is a possible D gene (6 bases). Trimming pared 5 bases from V and 4 bases from J, leaving 17 bases between. The CDR3 is made up of 15 amino acids. Looked up from germline, CDR1 is SGHTA and CDR2 is FQGNSA. CDR3 region: CASSPPRQGGETQYF. CDR3 sequence (DNA): TGTGCCAGCAGCCCCCCCCGGCAGGGAGGAGAGACCCAGTACTTC.

The chain is built from TRBV6-5 and TRBJ1-1; D might be TRBD1 (6 bases). V was trimmed by 0 bases and J by 5 bases, leaving 16 bases between them. Germline loops: CDR1 MNHEY, CDR2 SVGAGI. The CDR3 runs 16 residues. The CDR3 nucleotides are TGTGCCAGCAGTTACTCGCACCGGGGGCCGAGGACTGAAGCTTTCTTT. It encodes CASSYSHRGPRTEAFF.

This chain joins TRBV6-5 and TRBJ2-7; TRBD2 is a possible D gene (7 bases). V was cut by 4 bases and J by 5 bases, with 21 bases left in between. Germline V gene data show CDR1 as MNHEY and CDR2 as SVGAGI. The CDR3 loop spans 16 amino acids. This chain's CDR3 is CASSSGAGWGPHEQYF. CDR3 nucleotide sequence: TGTGCCAGCAGTTCAGGAGCGGGGTGGGGGCCCCACGAGCAGTACTTC.

This clonotype was counted at least ten times. The rearrangement links TRBV28 to TRBJ2-7; D is ambiguous. Per germline, CDR1 MDHEN and CDR2 SYDVKM. V gave up 8 bases and J gave up 3 bases, with 11 bases separating them. CDR3 size: 12 residues. CDR3 protein: CASEDGYYEQYF. DNA of the CDR3: TGTGCCAGCGAGGACGGATACTACGAGCAGTACTTC.

The chain employs TRBV24-1 and TRBJ2-5, with 9 nucleotides matching TRBD1. The CDR3 has 16 amino acids. The germline gives CDR1 KGHDR, CDR2 SFDVKD. V shed 2 bases, J shed 2 bases, and the junction held 5 bases outside the gene matches. The CDR3 loop reads CATSDYRDREQETQYF. CDR3 bases: TGTGCCACCAGTGATTACCGGGACAGGGAGCAAGAGACCCAGTACTTC.

Ten or more counts support this clonotype. V is TRBV18 and J is TRBJ1-1; 7 nucleotides match TRBD1. Germline V gene data show CDR1 as KGHSH and CDR2 as LQKENI. This CDR3 comprises 15 residues. With V trimmed by 4 bases and J by 4 bases, 9 bases remained unmatched. DNA for the CDR3: TGTGCCAGCTCACGGGACAGCCCAGGGGGCACTGAAGCTTTCTTT. This translates into CASSRDSPGGTEAFF.

This clonotype was seen ten or more times. The V and J genes are TRBV29-1 and TRBJ1-1, with a possible D match to TRBD1 (6 bases). The CDR3 consists of 14 residues. Trimming removed 4 bases from V and 4 bases from J, with 16 bases in between. Germline V lookup: CDR1 SQVTM, CDR2 ANQGSEA. The CDR3 DNA is TGCAGCGTTGTTGACTTAAGGGGGGGCACTGAAGCTTTCTTT. It is translated as CSVVDLRGGTEAFF.

This chain joins TRBV6-1 and TRBJ1-1, with no clear D. Germline loops: CDR1 MNHNS, CDR2 SASEGT. Trimming stripped 2 bases from V and 3 bases from J, with 13 bases between. This CDR3 spans 15 amino acids. The CDR3, as DNA: TGTGCCAGCAGTGAACAGGCAATGGTCGACACTGAAGCTTTCTTT. The encoded protein is CASSEQAMVDTEAFF.